This T cell receptor beta chain was identified during a study of blood T cells in healthy people across ages. Study as a whole: For every two T cells, template switching captured about one barcoded beta molecule.

With regard to this clonotype: No antigen is known for it.

Broader study findings: A strong correlation between TCR beta diversity and naive T cell percentage was seen.

The draw of peripheral blood yielded about 10 milliliters from each donor. CDR1 is MGHRA, CDR2 YSYEKL, per germline. The CDR3 has 16 residues. Trimming took off 3 bases at V and 0 bases at J, with 12 bases between the two ends. Primed by a sample-barcoded 5' primer and a J-beta primer mix, a second PCR proceeded for 7 to 11 cycles. Every cDNA was tagged by a template-switch adaptor with 12 random nucleotides. TCRdb analysed the 5' RACE reads with MiXCR anew, one entry per CDR3 protein. The sample contains 730,000 or so distinct CDR3 sequences, approximately 43% of which appear only once. The specimen sequenced was blood. This receptor was obtained from a woman aged 60-75 years in good health. The chain is built from TRBV4-1 and TRBJ2-1; the D is unclear. The CDR3 nucleotides read TGCGCCAGCAGCCAGGAGCCCTCCGACTCCTACAATGAGCAGTTCTTC. Translated: CASSQEPSDSYNEQFF.